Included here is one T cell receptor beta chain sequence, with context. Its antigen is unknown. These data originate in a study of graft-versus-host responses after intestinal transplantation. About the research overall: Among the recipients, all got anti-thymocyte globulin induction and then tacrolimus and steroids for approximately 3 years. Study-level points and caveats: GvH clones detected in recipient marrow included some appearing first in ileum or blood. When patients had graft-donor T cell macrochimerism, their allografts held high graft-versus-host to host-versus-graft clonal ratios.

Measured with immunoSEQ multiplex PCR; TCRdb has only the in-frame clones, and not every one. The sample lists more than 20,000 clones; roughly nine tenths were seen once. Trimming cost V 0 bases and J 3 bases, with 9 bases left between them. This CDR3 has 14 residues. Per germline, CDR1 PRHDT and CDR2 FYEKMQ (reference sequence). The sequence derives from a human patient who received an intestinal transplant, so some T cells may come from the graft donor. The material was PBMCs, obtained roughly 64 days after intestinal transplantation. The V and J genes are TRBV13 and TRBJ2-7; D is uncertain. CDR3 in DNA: TGTGCCAGCAGCTTAGGCTTGGCCGACTACGAGCAGTACTTC. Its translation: CASSLGLADYEQYF. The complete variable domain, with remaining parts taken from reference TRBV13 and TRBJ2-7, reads AAGVIQSPRHLIKEKRETATLKCYPIPRHDTVYWYQQGPGQDPQFLISFYEKMQSDKGSIPDRFSAQQFSDYHSELNMSSLELGDSALYFCASSLGLADYEQYFGPGTRLTVT.